What follows are 17 T cell receptor beta chains derived from one specimen sequenced in a study of identical twins. MiXCR, applied by TCRdb to the 5' RACE reads, yields one record per CDR3 protein. The sample contains about 1.7 million distinct CDR3 sequences, less than 35% of which appear only once. The sample taken for sequencing was cord blood. The receptors were sampled from a newborn girl in good health.

This sequence joins TRBV9 and TRBJ1-1, with TRBD1 as a possible D gene (5 bases). V was clipped by 2 bases and J by 3 bases, with 17 bases between them. Germline CDR1 SGDLS, CDR2 YYNGEE. The CDR3 totals 16 residues. This chain's CDR3 is CASSVAPPGRDTEAFF. The CDR3 region has the DNA TGTGCCAGCAGCGTCGCGCCGCCAGGGCGGGACACTGAAGCTTTCTTT.

V usage is TRBV20-1 and J usage is TRBJ2-1; TRBD2 matches at 9 bases. V shed 2 bases, J shed 5 bases, and the junction held 10 bases outside the gene matches. The germline V gene has CDR1 DFQATT and CDR2 SNEGSKA (reference sequence). This CDR3 is built from 16 residues. For the CDR3, the DNA is TGCAGTGCTAGAATGGGCTTTGGGACTAGCAACAATGAGCAGTTCTTC. Protein sequence: CSARMGFGTSNNEQFF.

The chain has TRBV21-1 and TRBJ2-4; TRBD1 is taken as the D call from the table, unchecked against the DNA. TRBV21-1 is described as a pseudogene. The CDR3 totals 17 residues. CDR3 loop: CASSTRPVTSIRDIQYF. The CDR3 DNA follows: TGTGCCAGCAGCACGCGCCCCGTAACCTCCATCCGGGACATTCAGTACTTC.

V and J are TRBV20-1 and TRBJ2-5; D possibly matches TRBD1 or TRBD2 (5 bases each). The CDR3 is made up of 11 amino acids. Germline values: CDR1 DFQATT, CDR2 SNEGSKA (reference sequence). V lost 5 bases, J lost 4 bases, and 8 bases lay in between. CDR3 protein: CSAEGRETQYF. CDR3 sequence (DNA): TGCAGTGCTGAGGGGCGAGAGACCCAGTACTTC.

This clonotype was seen only a few times. V is TRBV12-3 or TRBV12-4 and J is TRBJ2-3; tentatively, D is TRBD2 (6 bases). The CDR3 totals 17 residues. V was shortened by 5 bases and J by 3 bases, with 21 bases between the two germline ends. CDR3 nucleotide sequence: TGTGCCAGCAGTCTTTCCCGCTTCAGGGAGGCAACAGATACGCAGTATTTT. It encodes CASSLSRFREATDTQYF.

J is TRBJ2-5 and V is TRBV3-1, with a weak D call TRBD2 (6 bases). V was shortened by 0 bases and J by 1 base, with 12 bases between the two germline ends. CDR1 LGHDT and CDR2 YNNKEL come from the germline V gene (reference sequence). This CDR3 has 16 amino acids. For the CDR3, the DNA is TGTGCCAGCAGCCAAGATCCGGCGGGGCGCCAAGAGACCCAGTACTTC. Its protein is CASSQDPAGRQETQYF.

This chain uses TRBV7-2 with TRBJ2-3, with D tentatively TRBD2 (7 bases). Trimming cost V 2 bases and J 6 bases, with 21 bases left between them. Germline-derived CDR1 and CDR2 are SGHTA and FQGNSA. CDR3 length: 17 amino acids. The CDR3: CASSLRLSGGVRDTQYF. CDR3 sequence (DNA): TGTGCCAGCAGCTTAAGGTTGTCGGGGGGCGTGAGGGATACGCAGTATTTT. Combining the CDR3 with reference TRBV7-2 and TRBJ2-3 gives the whole variable domain GAGVSQSPSNKVTEKGKDVELRCDPISGHTALYWYRQSLGQGLEFLIYFQGNSAPDKSGLPSDRFSAERTGGSVSTLTIQRTQQEDSAVYLCASSLRLSGGVRDTQYFGPGTRLTVL.

The chain couples TRBV5-6 to TRBJ2-7; D remains unclear. There are 14 residues in the CDR3. Trimming shortened V by 2 bases and J by 1 base, and 10 bases separated the two germline ends. Germline CDR1 and CDR2: SGHDT and YYEEEE. CDR3 nucleotides: TGTGCCAGCAGCTTCTCTGGGAAATCCTACGAGCAGTACTTC. Amino acid sequence: CASSFSGKSYEQYF.

This clonotype was picked up a small number of times. The chain couples TRBV20-1 to TRBJ1-2; D not resolved. CDR3 size: 13 residues. Germline-derived CDR1 and CDR2 are DFQATT and SNEGSKA (reference sequence). V dropped 0 bases and J dropped 4 bases, with 9 bases sitting between them. CDR3 sequence (DNA): TGCAGTGCTAGAGAGAGTTGGATCTATGGCTACACCTTC. It codes for CSARESWIYGYTF.

This chain connects TRBV5-6 to TRBJ1-1, with TRBD1 matching over 8 bases. V lost 3 bases and J lost 8; bases outside the gene matches: 9. The CDR3 runs 14 residues. Germline V CDR1 and CDR2: SGHDT, YYEEEE. The CDR3 DNA reads as TGTGCCAGCAGCTGGGACAGGAGGAGGGCCGAAGCTTTCTTT. As protein: CASSWDRRRAEAFF.

This clonotype has only a few counts. The chain recombines TRBV6-2 or TRBV6-3 with TRBJ2-7, with 7 positions matching TRBD1. Germline CDR1 reads MNHEY; CDR2 reads SVGEGT. The CDR3 totals 19 residues. V trimming: 0 bases; J trimming: 0 bases; junction bases outside the gene matches: 14. The CDR3 reads CASSYSRRGRLSSSYEQYF. In DNA form, the CDR3 reads TGTGCCAGCAGTTACTCGAGAAGGGGGCGATTGTCGAGCTCCTACGAGCAGTACTTC.

The chain recombines TRBV5-1 with TRBJ2-3, with D perhaps matching TRBD2 (5 bases). This CDR3 contains 15 residues. Germline V gene sequence: CDR1 SGHRS, CDR2 YFSETQ. Deletions cut 0 bases from V and 4 bases from J, with 12 bases between. This chain's CDR3 is CASSLGAGEPDTQYF. Written as DNA, the CDR3 is TGCGCCAGCAGCTTGGGGGCCGGGGAACCAGATACGCAGTATTTT. The whole variable domain, remainder taken from reference TRBV5-1 and TRBJ2-3, is KAGVTQTPRYLIKTRGQQVTLSCSPISGHRSVSWYQQTPGQGLQFLFEYFSETQRNKGNFPGRFSGRQFSNSRSEMNVSTLELGDSALYLCASSLGAGEPDTQYFGPGTRLTVL.

V usage is TRBV20-1 and J usage is TRBJ2-7; TRBD1 aligns across 11 bases. From germline, CDR1 is DFQATT and CDR2 SNEGSKA (reference sequence). Trimming removed 2 bases from V and 12 bases from J; junction bases left unmatched: 15. This CDR3 comprises 15 residues. The CDR3 protein is CSARSGQGASGYRYF. For the CDR3, the DNA is TGCAGTGCTAGATCAGGACAGGGGGCGTCGGGTTATAGGTACTTC.

This clonotype was counted a few times. The V and J genes are TRBV6-1 and TRBJ2-1, with TRBD1 as a possible D gene (6 bases). Trimming removed 6 bases at V and 3 bases at J, with 21 bases between. Germline V gene sequence: CDR1 MNHNS, CDR2 SASEGT. The CDR3 totals 17 residues. The DNA of the CDR3 is TGTGCCAGCAGCCTGAATCGCTTACAGGGAATCTACAATGAGCAGTTCTTC. Encoded protein: CASSLNRLQGIYNEQFF.

The genes are TRBV5-1 and TRBJ2-5; weak D call: TRBD2 (6 bases). CDR3 length: 12 residues. Trimming removed 8 bases at V and 11 bases at J, with 19 bases between. CDR1 SGHRS and CDR2 YFSETQ come from the germline V gene. As DNA, the CDR3 is TGCGCCAGGAGTGGGCGGCCACGGGAGCAGTACTTC. Amino acid sequence: CARSGRPREQYF. Looking up the rest from reference TRBV5-1 and TRBJ2-5 gives the full variable domain: KAGVTQTPRYLIKTRGQQVTLSCSPISGHRSVSWYQQTPGQGLQFLFEYFSETQRNKGNFPGRFSGRQFSNSRSEMNVSTLELGDSALYLCARSGRPREQYFGPGTRLLVL.

The chain carries TRBV2 and TRBJ2-1; possible D gene TRBD2, 7 bases. Trimming shortened V by 4 bases and J by 6 bases, and 10 bases separated the two germline ends. This CDR3 has 13 amino acids. Germline V gene sequence: CDR1 SNHLY, CDR2 FYNNEI. The CDR3 bases are TGTGCCAGCAGTGGCGGGGGCCGCAATGAGCAGTTCTTC. It translates to CASSGGGRNEQFF.

This clonotype showed up just once. The chain uses TRBV19 and TRBJ1-2; 9 nucleotides agree with TRBD1. The germline V gene has CDR1 LNHDA and CDR2 SQIVND (reference sequence). The trim removed 10 bases at V and 4 bases at J, leaving 7 bases unmatched. CDR3 length: 13 residues. The CDR3 DNA reads as TGTGCCACCTGGACAGGGGATTCCTATGGCTACACCTTC. Translating gives CATWTGDSYGYTF.